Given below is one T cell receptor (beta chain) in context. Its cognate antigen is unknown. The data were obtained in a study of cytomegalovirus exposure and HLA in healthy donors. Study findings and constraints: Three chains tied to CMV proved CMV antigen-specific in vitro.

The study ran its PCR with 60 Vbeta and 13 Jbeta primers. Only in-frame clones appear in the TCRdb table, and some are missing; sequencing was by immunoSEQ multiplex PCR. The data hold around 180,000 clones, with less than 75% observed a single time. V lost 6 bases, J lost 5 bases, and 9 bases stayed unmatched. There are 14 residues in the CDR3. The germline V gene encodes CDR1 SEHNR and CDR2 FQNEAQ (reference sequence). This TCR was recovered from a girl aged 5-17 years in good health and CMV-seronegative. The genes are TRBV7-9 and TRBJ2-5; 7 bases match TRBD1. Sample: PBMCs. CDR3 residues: CASRQQGFRETQYF. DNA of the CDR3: TGTGCCAGCAGGCAACAGGGGTTTAGGGAGACCCAGTACTTC.